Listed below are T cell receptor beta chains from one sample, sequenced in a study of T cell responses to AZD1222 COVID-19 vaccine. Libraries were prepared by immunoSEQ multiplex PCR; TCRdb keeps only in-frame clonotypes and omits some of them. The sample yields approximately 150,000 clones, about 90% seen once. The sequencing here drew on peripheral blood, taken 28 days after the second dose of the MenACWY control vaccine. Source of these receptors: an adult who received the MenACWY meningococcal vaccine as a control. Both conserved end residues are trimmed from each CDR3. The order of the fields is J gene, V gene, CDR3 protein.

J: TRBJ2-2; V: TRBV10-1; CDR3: ASSDGAAGDTGELF
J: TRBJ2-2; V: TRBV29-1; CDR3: SVAAGELF
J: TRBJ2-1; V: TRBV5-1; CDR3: ASSLDSTSGTYNEQF
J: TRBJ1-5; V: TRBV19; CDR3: ASRWPGGNQPQH
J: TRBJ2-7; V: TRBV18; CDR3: ASSGNYEQY
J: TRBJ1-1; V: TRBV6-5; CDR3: ASSYVENTEAF
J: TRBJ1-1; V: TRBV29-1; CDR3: SAGNTEAF
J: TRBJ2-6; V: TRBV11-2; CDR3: ASSLDRFPSSGANVLT
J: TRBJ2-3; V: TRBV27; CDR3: ASSPGGDTQY
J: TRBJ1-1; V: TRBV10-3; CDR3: AIMGSGTEAF
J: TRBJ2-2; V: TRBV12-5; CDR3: ASGLVVAGGRGAGELF
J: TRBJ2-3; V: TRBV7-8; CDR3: ASSWGQGGADTQY